This passage covers 5 T cell receptor beta chains from one sample sequenced in a study of control samples from healthy donors and cancer patients. Libraries were prepared by immunoSEQ multiplex PCR; TCRdb keeps only in-frame clonotypes and omits some of them. The sample lists 110,000 to 150,000 clones, about 89% occurring once. Material: blood. Source of these receptors: a man aged 25-45 years in good health.

This chain links TRBV14 with TRBJ1-1; possible D gene TRBD1, 5 bases. Germline assignment: CDR1 SGHDN and CDR2 FVKESK. V was clipped by 1 base and J by 5 bases, with 14 bases between them. The CDR3 loop spans 15 amino acids. This CDR3 reads CASSQVSGAGTEAFF. In DNA, the CDR3 is TGTGCCAGCAGCCAAGTTAGCGGGGCTGGGACTGAAGCTTTCTTT.

The genes are TRBV27 and TRBJ1-2; D gene unclear. The V gene lost 4 bases and the J gene lost 8 bases, with 14 bases spanning the gap. Germline V gene sequence: CDR1 MNHEY, CDR2 SMNVEV (reference sequence). The CDR3 totals 13 residues. CDR3 in amino acids: CASSYRGLYGYTF. CDR3 bases: TGTGCCAGCAGTTATAGAGGGCTCTACGGCTACACCTTC.

This rearrangement joins TRBV6-6 to TRBJ1-5, with no clear D. Germline CDR1 and CDR2: MNHNY and SVGAGI (reference sequence). V was pared by 5 bases and J by 3 bases, with 17 bases between. This CDR3 is built from 16 residues. CDR3 sequence reads: CASSRGSGPINQPQHF. CDR3 nucleotides: TGTGCCAGCAGTCGAGGGTCTGGTCCAATCAATCAGCCCCAGCATTTT.

This clone was seen a few times. The V and J genes are TRBV29-1 and TRBJ1-1; TRBD1 is a possible D gene (6 bases). Trimming left V 6 bases short and J 2 bases short, with 10 bases between. The CDR3 consists of 12 residues. From germline, CDR1 is SQVTM and CDR2 ANQGSEA. As DNA, the CDR3 is TGCAGCGTCTTGGGACAAAACACTGAAGCTTTCTTT. As protein: CSVLGQNTEAFF.

J is TRBJ2-5 and V is TRBV7-9, with 15 bases lining up with TRBD2. The CDR3 length is 16 residues. Germline CDR1 SEHNR, CDR2 FQNEAQ (reference sequence). Trimming removed 4 bases from V and 5 bases from J; junction bases left unmatched: 5. The CDR3 DNA reads TGTGCCAGCAGCTCTACCGGGACTAGCGGGAGGGAGACCCAGTACTTC. Residues: CASSSTGTSGRETQYF.